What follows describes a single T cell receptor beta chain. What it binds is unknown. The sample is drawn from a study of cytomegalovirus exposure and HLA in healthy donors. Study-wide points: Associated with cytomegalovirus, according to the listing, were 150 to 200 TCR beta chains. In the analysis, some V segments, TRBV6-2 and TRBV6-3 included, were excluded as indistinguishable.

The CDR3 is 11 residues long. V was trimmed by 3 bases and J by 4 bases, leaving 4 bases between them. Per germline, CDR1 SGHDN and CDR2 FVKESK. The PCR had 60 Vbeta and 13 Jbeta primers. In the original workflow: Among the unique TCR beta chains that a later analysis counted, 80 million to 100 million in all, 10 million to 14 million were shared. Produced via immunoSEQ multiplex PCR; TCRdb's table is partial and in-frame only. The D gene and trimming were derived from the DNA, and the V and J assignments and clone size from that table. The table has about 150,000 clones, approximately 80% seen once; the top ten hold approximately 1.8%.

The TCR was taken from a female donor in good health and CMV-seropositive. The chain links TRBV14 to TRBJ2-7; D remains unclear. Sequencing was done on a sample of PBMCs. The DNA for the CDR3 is TGTGCCAGCAGCCACAGATACGAGCAGTACTTC. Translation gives CASSHRYEQYF.